The 32 T cell receptor beta chains in this list originate from one sample, sequenced in a study of graft-versus-host responses after intestinal transplantation. What these receptors recognize is not known. Measured with immunoSEQ multiplex PCR; TCRdb has only the in-frame clones, and not every one. The profile shows 50,000 to 75,000 clones, almost 95% of them singletons. Sequenced here: unstimulated CD4+ T cells sorted from spleen or lymph node cells, sampled before transplant. These receptors came from a human donor who was the organ donor for an intestinal transplant.

This sequence joins TRBV5-1 and TRBJ2-5; D remains ambiguous. CDR3 length: 15 residues. V was cut by 1 base and J by 4 bases, with 14 bases left in between. Germline V lookup: CDR1 SGHRS, CDR2 YFSETQ. CDR3 region: CASSLSATSRETQYF. For the CDR3, the DNA is TGCGCCAGCAGCTTGTCGGCCACCTCCAGAGAGACCCAGTACTTC. The entire variable domain, with the rest obtained from reference TRBV5-1 and TRBJ2-5, is as follows: KAGVTQTPRYLIKTRGQQVTLSCSPISGHRSVSWYQQTPGQGLQFLFEYFSETQRNKGNFPGRFSGRQFSNSRSEMNVSTLELGDSALYLCASSLSATSRETQYFGPGTRLLVL.

The rearrangement uses TRBV7-9 and TRBJ1-4, with 9 bases matching TRBD1. The CDR3 contains 19 residues. J lost 1 base, V lost 5 bases, and 14 bases had no gene match. The germline V gene encodes CDR1 SEHNR and CDR2 FQNEAQ (reference sequence). The CDR3 reads CASSPGLGQGGKTNEKLFF. The CDR3 DNA reads TGTGCCAGCAGCCCCGGTTTGGGACAGGGAGGGAAAACTAATGAAAAACTGTTTTTT. Full variable domain (missing parts from reference TRBV7-9 and TRBJ1-4): DTGVSQNPRHKITKRGQNVTFRCDPISEHNRLYWYRQTLGQGPEFLTYFQNEAQLEKSRLLSDRFSAERPKGSFSTLEIQRTEQGDSAMYLCASSPGLGQGGKTNEKLFFGSGTQLSVL.

This clone was seen once. The chain uses TRBV5-1 and TRBJ1-1; D unclear. The germline gives CDR1 SGHRS, CDR2 YFSETQ. CDR3 length: 14 residues. With 2 bases removed from V and 0 bases from J, the gap between germline ends came to 8 bases. CDR3: CASSFVRMNTEAFF. The CDR3 nucleotides are TGCGCCAGCAGCTTTGTACGGATGAACACTGAAGCTTTCTTT.

The rearrangement links TRBV7-2 to TRBJ2-1; TRBD2 aligns across 11 bases. Trimming cost V 3 bases and J 7 bases; bases outside gene matches: 5. Germline assignment: CDR1 SGHTA and CDR2 FQGNSA. The CDR3 covers 15 residues. The CDR3 DNA reads TGTGCCAGCAGCTTGGAAGTAGCGGGGGGGAATGAGCAGTTCTTC. Translated, it gives CASSLEVAGGNEQFF.

This rearrangement joins TRBV6-5 to TRBJ1-1, with D perhaps matching TRBD1 (5 bases). Germline values: CDR1 MNHEY, CDR2 SVGAGI. The V gene lost 6 bases and the J gene lost 8 bases, with 13 bases spanning the gap. This CDR3 has 12 residues. Here the CDR3 DNA reads TGTGCCAGCAGACAGACAGACTACGAAGCTTTCTTT. This encodes CASRQTDYEAFF.

This chain links TRBV14 with TRBJ1-3; the D is unclear. CDR3 length: 15 residues. CDR1 is SGHDN and CDR2 is FVKESK in the germline V gene. V lost 1 base and J 4 bases, leaving 11 bases between the germline ends. The CDR3 loop reads CASSQAHRTGNTIYF. CDR3 nucleotides: TGTGCCAGCAGCCAAGCCCACCGAACAGGAAACACCATATATTTT.

The rearrangement links TRBV18 to TRBJ2-3; D is possibly TRBD2 (5 bases). The germline V gene encodes CDR1 KGHSH and CDR2 LQKENI. The length of the CDR3 is 12 residues. V lost 8 bases and J lost 5, with 11 bases in between. The CDR3 loop reads CASPREGDTQYF. CDR3 DNA: TGTGCCAGCCCACGGGAAGGAGATACGCAGTATTTT. Together with reference TRBV18 and TRBJ2-3, the CDR3 gives the full variable domain: NAGVMQNPRHLVRRRGQEARLRCSPMKGHSHVYWYRQLPEEGLKFMVYLQKENIIDESGMPKERFSAEFPKEGPSILRIQQVVRGDSAAYFCASPREGDTQYFGPGTRLTVL.

V usage is TRBV20-1 and J usage is TRBJ2-5; D not resolved. Trimming shortened V by 2 bases and J by 11 bases, and 12 bases separated the two germline ends. CDR3 length equals 11 residues. The germline V gene has CDR1 DFQATT and CDR2 SNEGSKA (reference sequence). The CDR3 sequence is CSARLRLGQYF. The CDR3 DNA is TGCAGTGCTAGACTCAGACTCGGGCAGTACTTC.

This chain uses TRBV5-4 with TRBJ2-3; TRBD2 matches at 15 bases. After removal of 4 bases from V and 4 bases from J, the junction contained 10 bases not matched to a gene. Germline loops: CDR1 SGHNT, CDR2 YYREEE (reference sequence). CDR3 size: 18 residues. In DNA form, the CDR3 reads TGTGCCAGCAGCCCGCGGACTAGCGGGGGGGCAAGGGCAGATACGCAGTATTTT. This sequence encodes CASSPRTSGGARADTQYF.

V is TRBV4-2 and J is TRBJ2-2; D unresolved. The V and J ends lost 4 bases and 0 bases respectively, with 9 bases between them. CDR3 size: 15 residues. CDR1 is LGHNA, CDR2 YNFKEQ, per germline. The CDR3 bases are TGTGCCAGCAGCCGATTTGAGACGAACACCGGGGAGCTGTTTTTT. Residues: CASSRFETNTGELFF.

The chain is built from TRBV6-7 and TRBJ2-1; a possible D gene is TRBD2 (6 bases). TRBV6-7 is marked as an open reading frame, function uncertain. Trimming cost V 2 bases and J 8 bases, with 19 bases left between them. The CDR3 length is 16 residues. The CDR3 loop is CASSYPPGERRDEQFF. The CDR3 coding sequence is TGTGCCAGCAGTTACCCCCCGGGGGAGCGGAGGGATGAGCAGTTCTTC.

The J gene is TRBJ1-4, the V gene TRBV11-2; no definite D call. Trimming cost V 2 bases and J 7 bases, with 14 bases left between them. This CDR3 is built from 15 residues. Germline CDR1 SGHAT, CDR2 FQNNGV. The CDR3 reads CASSLSRVSGEKLFF. CDR3 sequence (DNA): TGTGCCAGCAGCTTATCTAGGGTGAGTGGTGAAAAACTGTTTTTT.

The chain is built from TRBV5-6 and TRBJ1-1; D possibly corresponds to TRBD1 (6 bases). Germline V gene lookup returns CDR1 SGHDT and CDR2 YYEEEE. V dropped 0 bases and J dropped 5 bases, with 14 bases sitting between them. The CDR3 is made up of 15 amino acids. The CDR3, as DNA: TGTGCCAGCAGCTTGGGCGCACAGGGAAAAACTGAAGCTTTCTTT. Protein product: CASSLGAQGKTEAFF.

The J gene is TRBJ2-7, the V gene TRBV5-4; 9 positions match TRBD1. The J segment lost 0 bases and the V segment lost 3 bases, leaving 4 bases of the junction unmatched. The CDR3 spans 15 residues. In germline, CDR1 is SGHNT, CDR2 YYREEE (reference sequence). Here the CDR3 reads CASSWDRVGSYEQYF. CDR3 nucleotides: TGTGCCAGCAGCTGGGACAGGGTGGGCTCCTACGAGCAGTACTTC.

The rearrangement links TRBV30 to TRBJ2-1; a weak D match, TRBD1 (6 bases). This CDR3 region has 17 residues. Germline V gene data show CDR1 as GTSNPN and CDR2 as SVGIG (reference sequence). The germline V and J ends were trimmed by 0 bases and 0 bases, with 15 bases remaining between them. The chain's CDR3 is CAWSVRPGQRSYNEQFF. CDR3 in DNA: TGTGCCTGGAGTGTACGCCCTGGACAGCGCTCCTACAATGAGCAGTTCTTC.

The rearrangement uses TRBV27 and TRBJ2-3; 7 nucleotides agree with TRBD1. Germline lookup yields CDR1 MNHEY and CDR2 SMNVEV (reference sequence). The CDR3 covers 18 residues. V shed 7 bases and J 0 bases; nucleotides not matched to a gene: 16. The CDR3 here is CASKYTGVSVGSTDTQYF. The CDR3 coding sequence is TGTGCCAGCAAGTATACAGGGGTGAGCGTAGGTAGCACAGATACGCAGTATTTT.

The CDR3 nucleotides are TGTGCCAGCAGTTACGGGACAGGCCAGGAGACCCAGTACTTC. It codes for CASSYGTGQETQYF. The rearrangement joins TRBV6-5 to TRBJ2-5, with 8 bases identical to TRBD1. There are 14 residues in the CDR3. Germline CDR1 is MNHEY and CDR2 is SVGAGI. With V trimmed by 2 bases and J by 5 bases, 4 bases remained unmatched.

In its sample, this clone was seen once. This rearrangement joins TRBV9 to TRBJ2-5, with 7 bases fitting TRBD2. Per the germline V gene, CDR1 is SGDLS and CDR2 is YYNGEE. V shed 2 bases and J 5 bases; nucleotides not matched to a gene: 3. This CDR3 comprises 13 residues. Here the CDR3 reads CASSVRGMETQYF. For the CDR3, the DNA is TGTGCCAGCAGCGTGCGGGGGATGGAGACCCAGTACTTC.

This chain uses TRBV5-1 with TRBJ2-7; D may be TRBD1 (6 bases). The ends were cut back, 3 bases at V and 7 bases at J, with 11 bases in the middle. From germline, CDR1 is SGHRS and CDR2 YFSETQ. This CDR3 is 12 amino acids long. Here the CDR3 DNA reads TGCGCCAGCAGCTCACAGGGTAGAGAGCAGTACTTC. It encodes CASSSQGREQYF.

With regard to this clone: The identical CDR3 is also encoded by other nucleotide sequences in the sample. The genes are TRBV18 and TRBJ2-7; no clear D gene. Germline CDR1 reads KGHSH; CDR2 reads LQKENI. The CDR3 runs to 11 residues. Trimming removed 2 bases from V and 4 bases from J, with 3 bases in between. CDR3 coding DNA: TGTGCCAGCTCACCAGGTTACGAGCAGTACTTC. Its protein is CASSPGYEQYF.

The genes are TRBV5-4 and TRBJ2-2; the match to TRBD2 covers 16 bases. Losses at the gene ends were 4 bases for V and 2 bases for J; bases not matched to a gene: 8. CDR3 length: 19 residues. The germline gives CDR1 SGHNT, CDR2 YYREEE (reference sequence). CDR3 residues: CASSAPGLAGGLNTGELFF. CDR3 DNA sequence: TGTGCCAGCAGCGCACCGGGACTAGCGGGGGGGCTTAACACCGGGGAGCTGTTTTTT.

The chain recombines TRBV7-9 with TRBJ2-7; D not certain. With 1 base removed from V and 0 bases from J, the gap between germline ends came to 7 bases. This CDR3 spans 14 amino acids. CDR1 is SEHNR, CDR2 FQNEAQ, per germline (reference sequence). CDR3: CASSLDHFSYEQYF. CDR3 in DNA: TGTGCCAGCAGCTTAGACCATTTCTCCTACGAGCAGTACTTC.

The chain couples TRBV19 to TRBJ1-4, with D possibly matching TRBD1 (5 bases). V was trimmed by 5 bases and J by 7 bases, leaving 11 bases between them. Germline V gene sequence: CDR1 LNHDA, CDR2 SQIVND (reference sequence). The CDR3 is 13 amino acids. The CDR3 sequence is CASSWGVPEKLFF. Here the CDR3 DNA reads TGTGCCAGTAGTTGGGGGGTCCCTGAAAAACTGTTTTTT.

This chain connects TRBV7-9 to TRBJ1-3; D is possibly TRBD1 (6 bases). The CDR3 has 14 residues. Per germline, CDR1 SEHNR and CDR2 FQNEAQ (reference sequence). Between the trimmed V and J ends, which lost 4 bases and 3 bases, there was a span of 10 bases. The CDR3 is CASSYRADGNTIYF. For the CDR3, the DNA is TGTGCCAGCAGCTACAGGGCAGATGGAAACACCATATATTTT.

The V gene is TRBV1, the J gene TRBJ2-1; the table's D call, TRBD2, was not checked against the DNA. TRBV1 counts as a pseudogene. This CDR3 contains 14 residues. The CDR3 bases are TGCACCAGCAGCCAAGGCGGGGGAAACAATGAGCAGTTCTTC. It codes for CTSSQGGGNNEQFF.

The chain recombines TRBV2 with TRBJ2-2; D gene ambiguous. Per germline, CDR1 SNHLY and CDR2 FYNNEI. CDR3 length: 11 amino acids. Trimming took off 7 bases at V and 8 bases at J, with 8 bases between the two ends. The CDR3 reads CASTPAGELFF. CDR3 nucleotide sequence: TGTGCCAGCACCCCGGCGGGGGAGCTGTTTTTT.

This chain links TRBV4-1 with TRBJ2-1; TRBD1 or TRBD2 may be the D gene (6 bases each). CDR3 length: 17 amino acids. Trimming removed 4 bases from V and 6 bases from J, with 22 bases in between. Germline V gene data show CDR1 as MGHRA and CDR2 as YSYEKL. DNA for the CDR3: TGCGCCAGCAGCCGGGGTACTGGTGGGGGGCCGACCAATGAGCAGTTCTTC. This translates into CASSRGTGGGPTNEQFF.

The chain links TRBV29-1 to TRBJ2-3, with a weak D call TRBD2 (6 bases). The CDR3 runs to 12 residues. CDR1 and CDR2 (germline): SQVTM, ANQGSEA. V lost 4 bases to trimming and J lost 6 bases, with 11 bases between them. As DNA, the CDR3 is TGCAGCGTTGCTTGGGGGGTTGATACGCAGTATTTT. Amino acids: CSVAWGVDTQYF.

This clone was counted a single time. The chain employs TRBV6-1 and TRBJ1-3; D is possibly TRBD1 (5 bases). CDR1 and CDR2 from the germline V gene are MNHNS and SASEGT. V lost 2 bases and J lost 4, with 15 bases in between. CDR3 length: 16 residues. CDR3 coding DNA: TGTGCCAGCAGTGAATTAATCGGGGGAGGGGGAAACACCATATATTTT. Protein sequence: CASSELIGGGGNTIYF.

The chain combines TRBV5-1 with TRBJ2-7; 8 positions agree with TRBD1. CDR3 length: 17 amino acids. Unmatched junction bases numbered 11, after V lost 3 bases and J lost 0 bases. Looked up from germline, CDR1 is SGHRS and CDR2 is YFSETQ. The CDR3 region is CASSYELNRGSSYEQYF. As DNA, the CDR3 is TGCGCCAGCAGCTACGAGTTGAACAGGGGGAGCTCCTACGAGCAGTACTTC.

This chain uses TRBV19 with TRBJ2-7; weak D call: TRBD2 (5 bases). In germline, CDR1 is LNHDA, CDR2 SQIVND (reference sequence). V gave up 4 bases and J gave up 0 bases, with 13 bases separating them. CDR3 length: 15 residues. This CDR3 reads CASSKSFGLSYEQYF. The CDR3, as DNA: TGTGCCAGTAGTAAATCGTTTGGACTCTCCTACGAGCAGTACTTC.

V gene TRBV10-3 combines with J gene TRBJ2-7; D is unclear. The CDR3 totals 14 residues. V shed 3 bases and J shed 3 bases, with 12 bases lying between them. Germline V gives CDR1 ENHRY, CDR2 SYGVKD. The CDR3 nucleotides are TGTGCCATCAGTGATGGGCAGGTACTCTACGAGCAGTACTTC. Protein sequence: CAISDGQVLYEQYF.